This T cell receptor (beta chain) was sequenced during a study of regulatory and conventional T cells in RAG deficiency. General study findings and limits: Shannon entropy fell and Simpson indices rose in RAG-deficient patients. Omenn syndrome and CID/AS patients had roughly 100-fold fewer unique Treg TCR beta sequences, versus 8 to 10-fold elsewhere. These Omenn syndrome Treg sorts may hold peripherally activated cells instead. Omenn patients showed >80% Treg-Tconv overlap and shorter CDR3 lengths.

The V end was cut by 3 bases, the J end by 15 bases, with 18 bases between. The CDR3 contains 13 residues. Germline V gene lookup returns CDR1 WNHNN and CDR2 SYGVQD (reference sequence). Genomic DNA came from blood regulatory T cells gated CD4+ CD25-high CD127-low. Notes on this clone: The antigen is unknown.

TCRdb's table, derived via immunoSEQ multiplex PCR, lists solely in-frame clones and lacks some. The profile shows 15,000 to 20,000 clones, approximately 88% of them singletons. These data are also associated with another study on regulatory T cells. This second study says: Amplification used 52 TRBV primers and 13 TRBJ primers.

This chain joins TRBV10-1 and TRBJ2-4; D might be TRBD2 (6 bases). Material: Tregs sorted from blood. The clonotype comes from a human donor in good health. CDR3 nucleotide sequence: TGCGCCAGCAGTGATCCCGCGGCGGGGACCCGGTACTTC. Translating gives CASSDPAAGTRYF.